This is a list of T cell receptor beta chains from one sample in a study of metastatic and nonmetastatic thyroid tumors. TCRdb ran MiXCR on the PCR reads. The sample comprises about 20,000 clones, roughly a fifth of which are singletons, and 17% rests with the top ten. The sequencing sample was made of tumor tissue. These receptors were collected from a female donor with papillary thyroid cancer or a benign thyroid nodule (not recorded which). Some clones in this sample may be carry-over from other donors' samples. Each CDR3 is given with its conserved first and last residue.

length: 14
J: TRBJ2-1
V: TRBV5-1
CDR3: CASFSGDSYNEQFF

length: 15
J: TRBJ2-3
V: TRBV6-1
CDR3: CASSETWLAGDTQYF

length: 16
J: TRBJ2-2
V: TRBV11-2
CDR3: CASSLNWGRSAGELFF

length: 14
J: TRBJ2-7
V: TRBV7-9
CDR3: CASSFRDRGHEQYF

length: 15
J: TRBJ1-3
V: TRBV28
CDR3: CASSSGQGVADTIYF

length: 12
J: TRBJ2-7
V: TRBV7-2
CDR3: CASSPRGYEQYF

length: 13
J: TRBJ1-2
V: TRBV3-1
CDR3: CASSNQRIYGYTF

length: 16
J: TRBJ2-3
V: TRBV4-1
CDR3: CASSSTRGFTTDTQYF

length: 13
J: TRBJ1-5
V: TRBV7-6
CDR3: CASSAGAGQPQHF

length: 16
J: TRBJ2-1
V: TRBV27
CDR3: CASSSSGRAEGNEQFF

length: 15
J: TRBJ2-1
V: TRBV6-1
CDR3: CASRPRQGVPNEQFF

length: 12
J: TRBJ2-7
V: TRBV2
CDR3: CASSDNGLKQYF

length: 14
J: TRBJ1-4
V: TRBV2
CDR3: CATTRWVTNEKLFF

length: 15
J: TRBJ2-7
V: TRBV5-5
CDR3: CASSLEGRSSYEQYF

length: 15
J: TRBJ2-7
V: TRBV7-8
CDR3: CASSFPGQGYYEQYF

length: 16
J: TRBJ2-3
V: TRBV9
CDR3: CARMPRLAGVADTQYF

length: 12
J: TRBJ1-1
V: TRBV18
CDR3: CASSRSGGDAFF

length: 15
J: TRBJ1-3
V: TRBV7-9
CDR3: CASHVRTGVVNTIYF